These 5 T cell receptor beta chains were all obtained from the same sample, sequenced in a study of technical replicates of blood from several donors. TCRdb's table, derived via immunoSEQ multiplex PCR, lists solely in-frame clones and lacks some. Altogether 70,000 to 85,000 clones are present, approximately 90% being singletons, with the ten largest covering approximately 0.25%. What was sequenced was T cells isolated from PBMCs. Receptors originate from a human donor in good health.

The chain is built from TRBV6-6 and TRBJ2-7; 9 bases agree with TRBD1. V lost 4 bases and J lost 6; bases outside the gene matches: 10. The germline gives CDR1 MNHNY, CDR2 SVGAGI (reference sequence). CDR3 size: 15 residues. The CDR3 here is CASSSGTGGEGEQYF. CDR3 bases: TGTGCCAGCAGTTCGGGTACAGGGGGCGAGGGCGAGCAGTACTTC.

This clone occurred a few times. V is TRBV7-3 and J is TRBJ1-1, with TRBD1 matching over 7 bases. V trimming: 1 base; J trimming: 2 bases; junction bases outside the gene matches: 4. Germline V CDR1 and CDR2: SGHTA, FQGTGA. This CDR3 comprises 15 residues. CDR3 DNA sequence: TGTGCCAGCAGCTTAAATCCAGGGGGAAACACTGAAGCTTTCTTT. Amino acids: CASSLNPGGNTEAFF.

This sequence joins TRBV14 and TRBJ1-2; no clear D. V was clipped by 2 bases and J by 5 bases, with 9 bases between them. Germline CDR1 and CDR2: SGHDN and FVKESK. The CDR3 consists of 13 residues. This chain's CDR3 is CASSQHSIYGYTF. The CDR3 nucleotides read TGTGCCAGCAGCCAACACTCGATTTATGGCTACACCTTC.

The chain recombines TRBV10-3 with TRBJ2-7, with 7 bases aligning to TRBD1. J lost 3 bases, V lost 10 bases, and 12 bases had no gene match. The CDR3 has 14 residues. Germline V gene data show CDR1 as ENHRY and CDR2 as SYGVKD. CDR3 nucleotide sequence: TGTGCCACCCTAGGACAGGCCTCCGACTACGAGCAGTACTTC. Translated, it gives CATLGQASDYEQYF.

Notes on this clone: No conserved phenylalanine or tryptophan is present at the end of the CDR3, so a read error is the likely explanation. The limits of the CDR3 on the DNA are not certain, so only TCRdb's listed CDR3 is given. V gene TRBV14 combines with J gene TRBJ2-7; the table's D gene call, TRBD1, was not cross checked with the DNA. Germline CDR1 is SGHDN and CDR2 is FVKESK. A total of 11 residues make up the CDR3, ends included. The CDR3 loop is CASSQTGTGTY.